In this sample, the clone carrying this T cell receptor beta chain turned up a few times. This record comes from a study of control samples from healthy donors and cancer patients. Some clones are missing from TCRdb's copy, which holds only in-frame ones; the method was immunoSEQ multiplex PCR. The table records 100,000 to 150,000 clones, around 86% of them present only once. The CDR3 length is 16 residues. The V segment lost 3 bases and the J segment 1 base; nucleotides outside the gene matches: 3. From germline, CDR1 is KGHDR and CDR2 SFDVKD. The sequencing input was blood. The source of this sequence is a man aged 40-50 years in good health. The V and J genes are TRBV24-1 and TRBJ2-2; TRBD1 matches at 8 bases. The CDR3 nucleotides read TGTGCCACCAGTGATGTGGGGACAGGGAACACCGGGGAGCTGTTTTTT. Translation gives CATSDVGTGNTGELFF.